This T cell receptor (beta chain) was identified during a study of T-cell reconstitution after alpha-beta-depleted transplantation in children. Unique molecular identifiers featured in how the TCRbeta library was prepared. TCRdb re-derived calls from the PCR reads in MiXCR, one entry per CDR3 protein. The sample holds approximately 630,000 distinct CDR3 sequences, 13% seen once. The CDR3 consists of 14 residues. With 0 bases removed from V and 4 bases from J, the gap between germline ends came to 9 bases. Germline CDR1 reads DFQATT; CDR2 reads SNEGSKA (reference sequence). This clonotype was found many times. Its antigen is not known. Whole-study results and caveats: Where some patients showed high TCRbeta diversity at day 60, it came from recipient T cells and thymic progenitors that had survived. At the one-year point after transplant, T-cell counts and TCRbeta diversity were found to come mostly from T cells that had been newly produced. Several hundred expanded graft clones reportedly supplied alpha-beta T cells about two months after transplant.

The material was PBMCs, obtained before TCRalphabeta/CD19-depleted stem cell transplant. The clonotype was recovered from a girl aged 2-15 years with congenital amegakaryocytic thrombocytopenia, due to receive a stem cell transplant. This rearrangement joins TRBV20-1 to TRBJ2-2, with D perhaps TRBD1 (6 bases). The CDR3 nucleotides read TGCAGTGCTAGAGATCTCAGGGGCACCGGGGAGCTGTTTTTT. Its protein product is CSARDLRGTGELFF.